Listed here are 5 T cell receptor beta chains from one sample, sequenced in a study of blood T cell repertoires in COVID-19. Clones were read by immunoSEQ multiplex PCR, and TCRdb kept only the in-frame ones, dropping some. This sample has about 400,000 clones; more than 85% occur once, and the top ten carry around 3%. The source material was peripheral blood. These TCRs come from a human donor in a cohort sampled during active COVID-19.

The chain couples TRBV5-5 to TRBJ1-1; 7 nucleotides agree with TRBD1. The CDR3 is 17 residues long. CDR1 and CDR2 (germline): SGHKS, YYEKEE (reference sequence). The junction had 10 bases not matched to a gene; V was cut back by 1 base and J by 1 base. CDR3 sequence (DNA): TGTGCCAGCAGCTTGTCGTTGACGGCAGGGGGGAACACTGAAGCTTTCTTT. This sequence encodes CASSLSLTAGGNTEAFF.

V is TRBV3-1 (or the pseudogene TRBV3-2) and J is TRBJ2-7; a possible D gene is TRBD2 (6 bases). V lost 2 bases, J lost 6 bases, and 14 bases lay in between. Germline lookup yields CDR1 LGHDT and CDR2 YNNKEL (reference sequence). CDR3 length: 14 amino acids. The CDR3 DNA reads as TGTGCCAGCAGCCAACCGGGGGTTTTATCCGAGCAGTACTTC. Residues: CASSQPGVLSEQYF.

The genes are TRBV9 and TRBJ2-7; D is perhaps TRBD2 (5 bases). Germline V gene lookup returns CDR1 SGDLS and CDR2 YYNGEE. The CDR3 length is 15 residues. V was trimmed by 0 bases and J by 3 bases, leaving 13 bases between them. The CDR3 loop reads CASSVGERLNYEQYF. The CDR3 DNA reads TGTGCCAGCAGCGTAGGGGAGAGGTTGAACTACGAGCAGTACTTC.

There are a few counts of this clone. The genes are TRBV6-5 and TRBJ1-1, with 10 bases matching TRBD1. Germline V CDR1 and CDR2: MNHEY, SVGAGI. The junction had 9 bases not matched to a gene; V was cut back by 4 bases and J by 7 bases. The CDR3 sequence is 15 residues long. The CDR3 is CASSLTPGQGYEAFF. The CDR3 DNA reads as TGTGCCAGCAGTTTAACCCCGGGACAGGGGTATGAAGCTTTCTTT.

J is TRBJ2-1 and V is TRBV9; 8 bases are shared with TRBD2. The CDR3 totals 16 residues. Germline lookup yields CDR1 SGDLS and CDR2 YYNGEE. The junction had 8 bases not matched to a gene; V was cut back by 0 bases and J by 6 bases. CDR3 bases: TGTGCCAGCAGCGTAGTCGGGGTAGCGGGGTTCAATGAGCAGTTCTTC. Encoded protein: CASSVVGVAGFNEQFF. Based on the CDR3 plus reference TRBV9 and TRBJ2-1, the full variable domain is DSGVTQTPKHLITATGQRVTLRCSPRSGDLSVYWYQQSLDQGLQFLIQYYNGEERAKGNILERFSAQQFPDLHSELNLSSLELGDSALYFCASSVVGVAGFNEQFFGPGTRLTVL.